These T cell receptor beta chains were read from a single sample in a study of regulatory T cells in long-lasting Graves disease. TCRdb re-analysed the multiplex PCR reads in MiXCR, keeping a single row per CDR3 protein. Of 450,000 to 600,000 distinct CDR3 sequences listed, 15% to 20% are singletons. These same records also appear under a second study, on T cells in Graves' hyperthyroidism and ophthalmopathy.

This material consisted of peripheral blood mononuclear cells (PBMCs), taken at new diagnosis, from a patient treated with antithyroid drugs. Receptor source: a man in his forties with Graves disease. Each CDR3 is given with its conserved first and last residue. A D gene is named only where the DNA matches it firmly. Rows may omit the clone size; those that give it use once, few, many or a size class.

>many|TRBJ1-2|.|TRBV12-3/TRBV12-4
TGTGCCAGCAGCTTCGGGACCGCGAACTATGGCTACACCTTC
CASSFGTANYGYTF
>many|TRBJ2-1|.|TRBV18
TGTGCCAGCTCACCACGACGGGAGCAGAAAAATGAGCAGTCCTTC
CASSPRREQKNEQSF
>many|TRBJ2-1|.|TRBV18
TGTGCCAGCTCACCGAGCGGACAGCCATCCAATGAGCAGTTCTTC
CASSPSGQPSNEQFF
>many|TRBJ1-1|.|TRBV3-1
TGTGCCAGCAGCCAATTAACTGAAGCTTTCTTT
CASSQLTEAFF
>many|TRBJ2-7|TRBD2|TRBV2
TGTGCCAGCGGACTAGCGGGAGAATACGAGCAGTACTTC
CASGLAGEYEQYF
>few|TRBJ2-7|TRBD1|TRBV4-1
TGCGCCAGCAGCTGGCGACAGGGAGAGCCCTACGAGCAGTACTTC
CASSWRQGEPYEQYF
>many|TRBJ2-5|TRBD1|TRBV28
TGTGCCAGCAGCCAGCGGACAGGGGAGACCCAGTACTTC
CASSQRTGETQYF
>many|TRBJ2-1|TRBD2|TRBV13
TGTGCCAGCAGCATCCGGACTAGCGGGATAAATGAGCAGTTCTTC
CASSIRTSGINEQFF
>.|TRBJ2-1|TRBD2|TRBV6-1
TGTGCCAGCACTCCAGGGACTAGCGGGAGGGCCTTCCTGTACAATGAGCAGTTCTTC
CASTPGTSGRAFLYNEQFF
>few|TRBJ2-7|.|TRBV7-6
TGTGCCAGCAGCTCGCTCCAGTTGGGGTCGGGGTACGAGCAGTACTTC
CASSSLQLGSGYEQYF
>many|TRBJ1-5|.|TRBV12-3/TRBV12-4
TGTGCCAGCAGTTTTTCCGTTAGCAATCAGCCCCAGCATTTT
CASSFSVSNQPQHF
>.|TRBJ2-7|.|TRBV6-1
TGTGCCAGCAGCCGACAGGAGCCCTACGAGCAGTACTTC
CASSRQEPYEQYF
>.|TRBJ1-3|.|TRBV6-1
TGTGCCAGCAGCCTGACAGGCGGAAACACCATATATTTT
CASSLTGGNTIYF
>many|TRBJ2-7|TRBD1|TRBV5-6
TGTGCCAGCAGCTTATACCGGGACAGGGGGCACGAGCAGTACTTC
CASSLYRDRGHEQYF
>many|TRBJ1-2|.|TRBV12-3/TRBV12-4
TGTGCCAGCTCGGACGGTGATGGCTACACCTTC
CASSDGDGYTF
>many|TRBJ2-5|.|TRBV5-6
TGTGCCAGCAGCCTGAAGGGGTCGGGCGAGACCCAGTACTTC
CASSLKGSGETQYF
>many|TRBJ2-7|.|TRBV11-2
TGTGCCAGCAGCTTAGGAGTTAGCGGAAGCTCCTACGAGCAGTACTTC
CASSLGVSGSSYEQYF
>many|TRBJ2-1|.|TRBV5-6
TGTGCCAGCAGCTTGGGGGTCGGAGTTCAATACAATGAGCAGTTCTTC
CASSLGVGVQYNEQFF
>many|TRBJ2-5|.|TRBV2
TGTGCCAGCACAAGAGACTCAGAGACCCAGTACTTC
CASTRDSETQYF
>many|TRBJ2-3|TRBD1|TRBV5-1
TGTGCCAGCAGTCTACGGGACAGGGTCACAGATACGCAGTATTTT
CASSLRDRVTDTQYF
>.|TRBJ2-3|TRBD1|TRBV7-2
TGTGCCAGCAGCTTAGCAGGACAGGGGAACACAGATACGCAGTATTTT
CASSLAGQGNTDTQYF
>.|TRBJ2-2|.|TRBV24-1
TGTGCCACCAGTGACTCTACAGATTACTCGAACACCGGGGAGCTGTTTTTT
CATSDSTDYSNTGELFF
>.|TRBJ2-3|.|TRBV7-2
TGTGCCAGCAGCTTAAATAGGGCCGGGGCTAGCACAGATACGCAGTATTTT
CASSLNRAGASTDTQYF
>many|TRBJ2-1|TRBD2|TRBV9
TGTGCCAGCAGTTTAGCGGGAGCCGGTTACAATGAGCAGTTCTTC
CASSLAGAGYNEQFF
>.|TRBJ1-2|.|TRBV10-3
TGTGCCATCACGGCAGGGGATAACTATGGCTACACCTTC
CAITAGDNYGYTF
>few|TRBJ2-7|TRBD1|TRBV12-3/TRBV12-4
TGTGCCAGCAGTTTTACCGGGACAGGGGTAACCTACGAGCAGTACTTC
CASSFTGTGVTYEQYF
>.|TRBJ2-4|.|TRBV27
TGTGCCAGCAGTACCCCGGGGGACAAAAACATTCAGTACTTT
CASSTPGDKNIQYF
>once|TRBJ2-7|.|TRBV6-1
TGTGCTACTGGGGGGGCTAGCGTGCCCTCGAGACCCTACGAGCAGTACTTC
CATGGASVPSRPYEQYF
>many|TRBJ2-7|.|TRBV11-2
TGTGCCAGCAGCTTAGGGCGGGTCTACGAGCAGTACTTC
CASSLGRVYEQYF
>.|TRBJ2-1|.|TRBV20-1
TGCAGTGCTAGGCCCACGCCCTCCCCCTACAATGAGCAGTTCTTC
CSARPTPSPYNEQFF
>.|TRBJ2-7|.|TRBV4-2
TGTGCCAGCAGCCAAGATAGTCTAGCAGACTACGAGCAGTACTTC
CASSQDSLADYEQYF
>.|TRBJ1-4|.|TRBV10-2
TGCGCCAGCAGTGACGTCGGGGGGTATGAAAAACTGTTTTTT
CASSDVGGYEKLFF
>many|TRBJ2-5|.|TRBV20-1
TGCAGTGCTAGAGTAAGGGGGGGGAGGAAGACCCAGTACTTC
CSARVRGGRKTQYF
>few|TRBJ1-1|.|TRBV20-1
TGCAGTGCTAGAGAGGGGGCAGGGAACACTGAAGCTTTCTTT
CSAREGAGNTEAFF
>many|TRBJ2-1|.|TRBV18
TGTGCCAGCTCACCACCGTTACTAGCTGTTGGTGAGCAGTTCTTC
CASSPPLLAVGEQFF
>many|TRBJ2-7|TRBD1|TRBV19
TGTGCCAGTAGAAGGGACAGGGGGGCCTACGAGCAGTACTTC
CASRRDRGAYEQYF
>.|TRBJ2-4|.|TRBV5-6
TGTGCCAGCAGCTTGGAGGGGCAGCTAGCCAAAAACATTCAGTACTTC
CASSLEGQLAKNIQYF
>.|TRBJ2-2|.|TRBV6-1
TGTGCCAGTGCAGCCCCGGGCGGGCTGCCCTCGAACACCGGGGAGCTGTCTTTT
CASAAPGGLPSNTGELSF
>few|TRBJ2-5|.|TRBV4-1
TGCGCCAGCAGCCAGAACCCAACAGGGAAAGAGACCCAGTACTTC
CASSQNPTGKETQYF
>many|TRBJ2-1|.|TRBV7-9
TGTGCCAGCAGCTTAGTACCTAGCTCCTACAATGAGCAGTTCTTC
CASSLVPSSYNEQFF
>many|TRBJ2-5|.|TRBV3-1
TGTGCCAGCAGCCAAGGCCGTTCATTGGGGACCCAGTACTTC
CASSQGRSLGTQYF
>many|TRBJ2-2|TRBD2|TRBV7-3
TGTGCCAGCAGCACCGGGACTAGCGGCGGGGAGCTGTTTTTT
CASSTGTSGGELFF
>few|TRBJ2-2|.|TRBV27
TGTGCCAGCAATAACCTCAGGGAGCTCACCGGGGAGCTGTTTTTT
CASNNLRELTGELFF
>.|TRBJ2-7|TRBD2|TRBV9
TGTGCCAGCAGCGTAGACGAGGGAGGGCCTTACGAGCAGTACTTC
CASSVDEGGPYEQYF
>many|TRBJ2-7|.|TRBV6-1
TGTGCCAGTACCCTCTCCTACGAGCAGTACTTC
CASTLSYEQYF
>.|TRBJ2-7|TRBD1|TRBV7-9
TGTGCCAGCAGCGACCACCGACAGGGCCCTCATTACGAGCAGTACTTC
CASSDHRQGPHYEQYF
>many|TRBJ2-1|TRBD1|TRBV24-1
TGTGCCACCAGTGATTCGGGCAGGGGGTATGAGCAGTTCTTC
CATSDSGRGYEQFF
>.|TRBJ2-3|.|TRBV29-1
TGCAGCGTTGCTGAAATCTCTTCTAGCACAGATACGCAGTATTTT
CSVAEISSSTDTQYF
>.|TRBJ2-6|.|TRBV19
TGTGCCAGTACCTCCGGAGAGGGCTGGGTCCTGACTTTC
CASTSGEGWVLTF
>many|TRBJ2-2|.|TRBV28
TGTGCCAGCAGTTTATTTCACGCGAACACCGGGGAGCTGTTTTTT
CASSLFHANTGELFF
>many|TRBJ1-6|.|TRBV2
TGTGCCAGCAGTGATAAGCGTCCCCGGCGGGGAGATTCACCCCTCCACTTT
CASSDKRPRRGDSPLHF